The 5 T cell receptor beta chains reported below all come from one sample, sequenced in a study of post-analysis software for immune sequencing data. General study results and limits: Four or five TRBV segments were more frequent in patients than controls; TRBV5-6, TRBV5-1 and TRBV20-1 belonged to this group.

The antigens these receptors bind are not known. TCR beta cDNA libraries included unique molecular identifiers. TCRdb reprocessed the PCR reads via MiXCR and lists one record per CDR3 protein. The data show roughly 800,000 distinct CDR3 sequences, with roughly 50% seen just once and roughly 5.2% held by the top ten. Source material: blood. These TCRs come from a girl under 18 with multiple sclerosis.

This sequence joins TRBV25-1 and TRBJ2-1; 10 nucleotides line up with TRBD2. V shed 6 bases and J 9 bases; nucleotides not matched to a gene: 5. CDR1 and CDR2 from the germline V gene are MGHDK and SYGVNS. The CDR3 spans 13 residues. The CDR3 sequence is CASRLAGIGEQFF. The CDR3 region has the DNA TGTGCCAGCAGACTAGCGGGAATTGGTGAGCAGTTCTTC.

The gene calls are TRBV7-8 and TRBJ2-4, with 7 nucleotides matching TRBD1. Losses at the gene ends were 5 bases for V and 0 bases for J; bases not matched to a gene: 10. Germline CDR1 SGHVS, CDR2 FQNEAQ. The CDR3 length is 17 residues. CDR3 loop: CASSPLTGIQAKNIQYF. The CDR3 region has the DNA TGTGCCAGCAGCCCCCTGACAGGGATTCAAGCCAAAAACATTCAGTACTTC.

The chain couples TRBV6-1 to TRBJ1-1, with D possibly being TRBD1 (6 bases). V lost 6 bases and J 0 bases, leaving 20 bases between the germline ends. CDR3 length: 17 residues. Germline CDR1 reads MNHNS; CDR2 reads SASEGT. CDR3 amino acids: CASSNREEGYMNTEAFF. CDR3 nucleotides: TGTGCCAGCAGCAACAGGGAGGAGGGTTATATGAACACTGAAGCTTTCTTT.

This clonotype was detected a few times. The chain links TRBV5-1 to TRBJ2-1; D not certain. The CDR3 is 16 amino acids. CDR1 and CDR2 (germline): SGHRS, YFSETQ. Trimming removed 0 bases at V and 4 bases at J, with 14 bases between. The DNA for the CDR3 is TGCGCCAGCAGCTTGGCCGCGGCTACCGCTTACAATGAGCAGTTCTTC. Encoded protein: CASSLAAATAYNEQFF.

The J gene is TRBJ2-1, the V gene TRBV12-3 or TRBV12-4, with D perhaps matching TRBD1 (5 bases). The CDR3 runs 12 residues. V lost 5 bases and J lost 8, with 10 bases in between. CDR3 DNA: TGTGCCAGCAGTACGGACACTGATGAGCAGTTCTTC. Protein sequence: CASSTDTDEQFF.